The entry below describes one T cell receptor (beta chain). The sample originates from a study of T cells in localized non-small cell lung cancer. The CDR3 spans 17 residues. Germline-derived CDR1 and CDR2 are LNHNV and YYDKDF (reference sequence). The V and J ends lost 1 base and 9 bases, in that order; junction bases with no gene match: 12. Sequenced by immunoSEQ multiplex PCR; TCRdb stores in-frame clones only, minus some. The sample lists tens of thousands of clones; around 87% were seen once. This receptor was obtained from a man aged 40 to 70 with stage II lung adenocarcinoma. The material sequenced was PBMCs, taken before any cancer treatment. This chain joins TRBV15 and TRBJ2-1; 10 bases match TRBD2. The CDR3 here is CATSRGYERGGLREQFF. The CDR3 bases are TGTGCCACCAGCAGAGGGTACGAGCGGGGGGGCTTGCGTGAGCAGTTCTTC.